This T cell receptor (beta chain) was found in a study of beta chain features in type 1 diabetes. Whole-study findings and limits: Type 1 diabetes patients had TCRB CDR3s that were shorter (moderately but significantly so) in all four CD4+ subsets.

As every portion of the isolated RNA was reverse transcribed, the sequencing read expressed TCRB transcripts. The table came from immunoSEQ multiplex PCR; TCRdb's copy has only in-frame clones and leaves some out. The data contain roughly 300,000 clones, around 9.7% of them singletons. Germline loops: CDR1 MNHEY, CDR2 SVGAGI. Germline trimming cut 0 bases from V and 8 bases from J; bases unmatched to any gene: 2. The CDR3 has 14 amino acids. A note on this clone: The antigen is not known.

This sequence was found in a young man with type 1 diabetes. Source material: central memory CD4+ T cells from blood. The chain links TRBV6-5 to TRBJ1-4, with TRBD1 matching 8 bases. DNA for the CDR3: TGTGCCAGCAGTTACTCGGGACAGGCAGAAAAACTGTTTTTT. Protein product: CASSYSGQAEKLFF.